This TCR beta chain was obtained from a study of T cell responses to AZD1222 COVID-19 vaccine. Study conclusions and caveats: Spike-specific TCR depth and breadth grew after two AZD1222 doses.

Germline CDR1 reads MNHEY; CDR2 reads SVGAGI. The CDR3 extends over 14 amino acids. Trimming removed 6 bases from V and 9 bases from J; junction bases left unmatched: 5. Note on this clone: What it binds is unknown.

Profiling relied on immunoSEQ multiplex PCR, and the TCRdb table lists in-frame clones only, not all of them. The repertoire holds some 120,000 clones, with almost 90% as singletons. The chain has TRBV6-5 and TRBJ1-6, with 10 positions matching TRBD1. This receptor was obtained from an adult in good health. This sample comprised peripheral blood, obtained on day 0 of AZD1222 vaccination. The CDR3 is CASSPGDRGSPLHF. For the CDR3, the DNA is TGTGCCAGCAGCCCAGGGGACAGGGGTTCACCCCTCCACTTT.